This TCR beta chain was obtained from a study of Ad26.COV2.S vaccination and SARS-CoV-2 variants. Clones were sequenced by immunoSEQ multiplex PCR, and TCRdb holds only the in-frame ones, with some missing. The sample contains 300,000 to 400,000 clones, approximately 90% of which appear only once. Study-level points and caveats: There was reportedly substantial breadth in spike-specific CD8+ and CD4+ T cell responses after vaccination. Total T cell responses were possibly underestimated by TCR breadth and depth analyses. Comparability of non-spike TCR breadth was observed across vaccine and placebo recipients.

V gave up 5 bases and J gave up 10 bases, with 18 bases separating them. The CDR3 totals 15 residues. Germline loops: CDR1 SGHVS, CDR2 FNYEAQ. Concerning this clone itself: Its specificity is unknown.

This TCR was sampled from a human donor who had recovered from COVID-19. The specimen was peripheral blood, collected after recovery from COVID-19. The chain combines TRBV7-6 with TRBJ1-6; D possibly corresponds to TRBD1 (6 bases). This CDR3 is CASSQYTGPGSPLHF. CDR3 DNA sequence: TGTGCCAGCAGCCAATACACAGGGCCGGGATCACCCCTCCACTTT. The full variable domain, completed using reference TRBV7-6 and TRBJ1-6, is GAGVSQSPRYKVTKRGQDVALRCDPISGHVSLYWYRQALGQGPEFLTYFNYEAQQDKSGLPNDRFSAERPEGSISTLTIQRTEQRDSAMYRCASSQYTGPGSPLHFGNGTRLTVT.